The clone carrying this T cell receptor (beta chain) came up many times. This CDR3 region has 17 residues. In germline, CDR1 is SGHRS, CDR2 YFSETQ. V was shortened by 6 bases and J by 1 base, with 22 bases between the two germline ends. Unique molecular identifiers were used to barcode this TCRbeta library. TCRdb reprocessed the PCR reads with MiXCR, giving one entry per CDR3 protein. This sample carries around 190,000 distinct CDR3 sequences, about 7% of them seen once, and the ten largest clones take about 5.5%. The sample originates from a study of T-cell reconstitution after alpha-beta-depleted transplantation in children.

Sample: PBMCs, taken before TCRalphabeta/CD19-depleted stem cell transplant. The clonotype originates from a boy between 2 and 15 years old with acute lymphoblastic leukemia, due to receive a stem cell transplant. V is TRBV5-1 and J is TRBJ1-1; D is possibly TRBD1 (6 bases). Written as DNA, the CDR3 is TGCGCCAGCACCTTTTACGGACAGTCCTTTGGGAACACTGAAGCTTTCTTT. Its translation is CASTFYGQSFGNTEAFF.